The 14 T cell receptor beta chains presented below share a single source sample, sequenced in a study of human thymus T cells. Measured with immunoSEQ multiplex PCR; TCRdb has only the in-frame clones, and not every one. This table holds tens of thousands of clones, around 95% found once. Thymic material originated from resections removed in the course of corrective heart surgery. The sample taken for sequencing was thymus tissue. All receptors derive from a girl under two years old with a congenital heart defect but otherwise immunologically healthy.

The V and J genes are TRBV7-8 and TRBJ2-3; 8 bases agree with TRBD2. Germline V lookup: CDR1 SGHVS, CDR2 FQNEAQ. The ends lost 2 bases at V and 0 bases at J; junction bases unmatched: 1. This CDR3 is 15 amino acids long. CDR3 DNA: TGTGCCAGCAGCTTATGGACTAGCAGCACAGATACGCAGTATTTT. Protein sequence: CASSLWTSSTDTQYF.

The chain recombines TRBV27 with TRBJ1-6, with D possibly TRBD1 on 6 matching bases. Trimming shortened V by 3 bases and J by 11 bases, and 20 bases separated the two germline ends. The CDR3 is 16 amino acids. The germline CDR1 and CDR2 sequences are MNHEY and SMNVEV (reference sequence). Here the CDR3 DNA reads TGTGCCAGCAGTTTTAGCCCCGGGACACGTTCCCCACCCCTCCACTTT. Translation: CASSFSPGTRSPPLHF.

The chain recombines TRBV15 with TRBJ2-7; 12 bases align to TRBD2. This CDR3 has 16 residues. The V and J ends lost 1 base and 3 bases, in that order; junction bases with no gene match: 4. Per germline, CDR1 LNHNV and CDR2 YYDKDF (reference sequence). The CDR3 DNA is TGTGCCACCAGCAGAGCCGGACTAGCGGGACTCTACGAGCAGTACTTC. Translating gives CATSRAGLAGLYEQYF.

The DNA of the CDR3 is TGCGCCAGCAGCCAAGGAAGGGCGCCAGGCTCTGGGGCCAACGTCCTGACTTTC. This gives the protein CASSQGRAPGSGANVLTF. The rearrangement uses TRBV4-1 and TRBJ2-6; D uncertain. The germline V gene encodes CDR1 MGHRA and CDR2 YSYEKL. Trimming left V 1 base short and J 0 bases short, with 13 bases between. The CDR3 covers 18 residues.

The J gene is TRBJ1-5, the V gene TRBV19; no firm D call. The CDR3 consists of 19 residues. Germline loops: CDR1 LNHDA, CDR2 SQIVND (reference sequence). Trimming took 3 bases from V and 6 from J, leaving 27 bases between them. The CDR3 protein is CASSIGFYSRKEYVQPQHF. CDR3 nucleotides: TGTGCCAGTAGTATTGGATTCTACTCGCGGAAGGAGTACGTTCAGCCCCAGCATTTT.

This chain joins TRBV6-1 and TRBJ1-2; 8 bases align to TRBD1. CDR1 is MNHNS and CDR2 is SASEGT in the germline V gene. The trim removed 2 bases at V and 8 bases at J, leaving 13 bases unmatched. CDR3 length: 16 amino acids. CDR3 bases: TGTGCCAGCAGTGAAAGGAGGACAGGGTACTATGAGGGCTACACCTTC. This encodes CASSERRTGYYEGYTF.

The chain has TRBV5-1 and TRBJ2-5; D is possibly TRBD1 (6 bases). CDR1 and CDR2 from the germline V gene are SGHRS and YFSETQ. This CDR3 region has 15 residues. The V and J ends lost 0 bases and 2 bases respectively, with 11 bases between them. Here the CDR3 reads CASSLVGARQETQYF. The DNA of the CDR3 is TGCGCCAGCAGCTTGGTGGGGGCCCGGCAAGAGACCCAGTACTTC.

This rearrangement joins TRBV7-9 to TRBJ2-7; TRBD2 agrees at 10 bases. The CDR3 is 16 residues long. V lost 5 bases and J lost 1; bases outside the gene matches: 8. Germline V lookup: CDR1 SEHNR, CDR2 FQNEAQ (reference sequence). This chain's CDR3 is CASSLFLAGESYEQYF. CDR3 DNA: TGTGCCAGCAGCCTCTTTCTAGCGGGAGAATCCTACGAGCAGTACTTC.

This clone is a singleton in its sample. The genes are TRBV7-2 and TRBJ2-7, with D hard to call. The CDR3 consists of 11 residues. Germline-derived CDR1 and CDR2 are SGHTA and FQGNSA. V lost 5 bases to trimming and J lost 4 bases, with 6 bases between them. CDR3 bases: TGTGCCAGCAGCGCTAGTTACGAGCAGTACTTC. It yields the protein CASSASYEQYF.

The chain joins TRBV27 to TRBJ1-2; D might be TRBD1 (6 bases). CDR1 is MNHEY and CDR2 is SMNVEV in the germline V gene (reference sequence). CDR3 length equals 19 residues. Trimming cost V 2 bases and J 8 bases, with 30 bases left between them. The CDR3 coding sequence is TGTGCCAGCAGTTTAAGGCCGGCCCGGGTTCCGGACAGTGCGTCCGGCTACACCTTC. This sequence encodes CASSLRPARVPDSASGYTF.

This clone was recorded a few times. The chain is built from TRBV7-9 and TRBJ1-5; TRBD1 matches 8 bases. Germline CDR1 and CDR2: SEHNR and FQNEAQ (reference sequence). This CDR3 spans 17 amino acids. The J segment lost 4 bases and the V segment lost 5 bases, leaving 13 bases of the junction unmatched. The CDR3 region is CASSLRSEQGENQPQHF. The CDR3 coding sequence is TGTGCCAGCAGCCTACGCTCGGAACAGGGGGAAAATCAGCCCCAGCATTTT.

The gene calls are TRBV5-8 and TRBJ1-1; TRBD1 might be the D (6 bases). V was pared by 3 bases and J by 1 base, with 19 bases between. CDR3 length equals 17 residues. Looked up from germline, CDR1 is SGHTS and CDR2 is YDEGEE. The chain's CDR3 is CASSSTHRALWNTEAFF. The CDR3 DNA sequence: TGTGCCAGCAGCTCGACACACAGGGCCCTCTGGAACACTGAAGCTTTCTTT.

This clone was seen only once. This rearrangement joins TRBV6-1 to TRBJ2-2; 7 bases line up with TRBD1. The CDR3 totals 15 residues. Unmatched junction bases numbered 8, after V lost 3 bases and J lost 7 bases. Germline CDR1 reads MNHNS; CDR2 reads SASEGT. In DNA form, the CDR3 reads TGTGCCAGCAGTGACCTGGGACAGTACATCGGGGAGCTGTTTTTT. Its protein product is CASSDLGQYIGELFF.

The rearrangement uses TRBV28 and TRBJ1-5; unclear D gene. Trimming shortened V by 8 bases and J by 10 bases, and 27 bases separated the two germline ends. The CDR3 is 16 residues long. Per germline, CDR1 MDHEN and CDR2 SYDVKM. CDR3 DNA: TGTGCCAGCGAGATCCAAGGACGGAGAAGGAAGTTCCCCCAGCATTTT. It yields the protein CASEIQGRRRKFPQHF.